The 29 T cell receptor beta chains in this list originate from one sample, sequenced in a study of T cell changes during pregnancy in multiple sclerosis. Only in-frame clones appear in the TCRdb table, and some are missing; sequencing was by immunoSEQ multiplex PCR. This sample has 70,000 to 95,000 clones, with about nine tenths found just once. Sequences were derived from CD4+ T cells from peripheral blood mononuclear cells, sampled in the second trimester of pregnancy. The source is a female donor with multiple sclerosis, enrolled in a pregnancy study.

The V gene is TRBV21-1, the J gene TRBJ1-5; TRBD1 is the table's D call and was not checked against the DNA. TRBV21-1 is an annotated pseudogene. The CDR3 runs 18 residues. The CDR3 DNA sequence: TGTGCCAGCAGCAAATTGGGGACAGGGATATTATTTTATCAGCCCCAGCATTTT. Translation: CASSKLGTGILFYQPQHF.

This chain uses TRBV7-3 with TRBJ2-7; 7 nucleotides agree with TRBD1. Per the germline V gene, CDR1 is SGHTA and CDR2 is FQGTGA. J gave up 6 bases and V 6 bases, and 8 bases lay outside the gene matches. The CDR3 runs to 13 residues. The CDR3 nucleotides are TGTGCCAGCAGAGTAACAGGGGTGGTCGAGCAGTACTTC. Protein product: CASRVTGVVEQYF.

The CDR3 protein is CASRIPTGNTGELFF. As DNA, the CDR3 is TGTGCCAGCAGGATTCCTACTGGGAACACCGGGGAGCTGTTTTTT. The chain carries TRBV6-6 and TRBJ2-2; D gene unclear. Trimming removed 6 bases at V and 1 base at J, with 12 bases between. The CDR3 sequence is 15 residues long. CDR1 MNHNY and CDR2 SVGAGI come from the germline V gene (reference sequence).

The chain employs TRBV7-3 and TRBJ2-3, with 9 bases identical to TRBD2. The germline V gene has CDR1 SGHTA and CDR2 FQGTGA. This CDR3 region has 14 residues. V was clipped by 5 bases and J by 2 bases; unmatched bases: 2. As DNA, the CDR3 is TGTGCCAGCAGCCCGGGACTAGCCACAGATACGCAGTATTTT. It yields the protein CASSPGLATDTQYF. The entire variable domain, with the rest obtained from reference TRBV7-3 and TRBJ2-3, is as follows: GAGVSQTPSNKVTEKGKYVELRCDPISGHTALYWYRQSLGQGPEFLIYFQGTGAADDSGLPNDRFFAVRPEGSVSTLKIQRTERGDSAVYLCASSPGLATDTQYFGPGTRLTVL.

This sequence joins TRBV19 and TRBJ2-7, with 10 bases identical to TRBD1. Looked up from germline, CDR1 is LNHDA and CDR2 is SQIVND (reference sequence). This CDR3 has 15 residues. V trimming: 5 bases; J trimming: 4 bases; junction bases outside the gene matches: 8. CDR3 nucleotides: TGTGCCAGTAGTCCGCGGACAGGGGGAAGGTACGAGCAGTACTTC. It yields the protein CASSPRTGGRYEQYF.

CDR3 nucleotide sequence: TGTGCCAGCAGACAAGACAGGGGGCCTCTCGAGCAGTACTTC. Translation: CASRQDRGPLEQYF. The J gene is TRBJ2-7, the V gene TRBV6-5, with TRBD1 identical over 10 bases. CDR1 MNHEY and CDR2 SVGAGI come from the germline V gene. V shed 6 bases, J shed 6 bases, and the junction held 8 bases outside the gene matches. The CDR3 has 14 residues.

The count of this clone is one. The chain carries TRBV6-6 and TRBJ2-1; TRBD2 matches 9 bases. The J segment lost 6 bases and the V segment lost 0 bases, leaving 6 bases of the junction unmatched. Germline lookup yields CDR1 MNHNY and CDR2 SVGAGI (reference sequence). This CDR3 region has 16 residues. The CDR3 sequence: CASSYSKAGGLNEQFF. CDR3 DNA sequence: TGTGCCAGCAGTTACTCGAAAGCGGGAGGTCTCAATGAGCAGTTCTTC.

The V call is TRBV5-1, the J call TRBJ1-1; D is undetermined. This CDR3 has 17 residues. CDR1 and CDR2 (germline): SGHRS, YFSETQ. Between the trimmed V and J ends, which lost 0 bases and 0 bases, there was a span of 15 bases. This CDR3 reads CASSLAGLAGMNTEAFF. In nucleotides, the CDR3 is TGCGCCAGCAGCTTGGCCGGGCTCGCGGGAATGAACACTGAAGCTTTCTTT.

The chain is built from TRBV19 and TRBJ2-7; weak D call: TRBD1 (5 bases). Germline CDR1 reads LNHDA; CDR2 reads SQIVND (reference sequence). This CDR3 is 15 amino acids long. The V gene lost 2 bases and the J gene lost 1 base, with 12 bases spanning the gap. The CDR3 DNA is TGTGCCAGTAGTATAATCGGTGACAGTTCCTACGAGCAGTACTTC. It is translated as CASSIIGDSSYEQYF.

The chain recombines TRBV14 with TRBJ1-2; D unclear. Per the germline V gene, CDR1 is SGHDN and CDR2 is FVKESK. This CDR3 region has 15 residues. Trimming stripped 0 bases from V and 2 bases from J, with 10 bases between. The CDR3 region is CASSQDGRRNYGYTF. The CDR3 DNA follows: TGTGCCAGCAGCCAAGATGGAAGGAGAAACTATGGCTACACCTTC.

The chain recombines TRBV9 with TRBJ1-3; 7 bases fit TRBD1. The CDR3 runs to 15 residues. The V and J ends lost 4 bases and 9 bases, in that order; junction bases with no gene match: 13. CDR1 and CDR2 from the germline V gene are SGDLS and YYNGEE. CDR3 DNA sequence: TGTGCCAGCAGCCCGAATGACAGGGATTCTGCCACCATATATTTT. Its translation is CASSPNDRDSATIYF.

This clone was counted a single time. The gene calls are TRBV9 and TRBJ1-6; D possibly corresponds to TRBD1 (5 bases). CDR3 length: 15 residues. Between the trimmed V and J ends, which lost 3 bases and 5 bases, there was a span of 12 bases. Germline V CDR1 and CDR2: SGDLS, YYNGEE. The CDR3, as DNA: TGTGCCAGCAGCGAGGGGTGGACTAATAATTCACCCCTCCACTTT. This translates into CASSEGWTNNSPLHF. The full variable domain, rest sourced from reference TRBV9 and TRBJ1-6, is DSGVTQTPKHLITATGQRVTLRCSPRSGDLSVYWYQQSLDQGLQFLIQYYNGEERAKGNILERFSAQQFPDLHSELNLSSLELGDSALYFCASSEGWTNNSPLHFGNGTRLTVT.

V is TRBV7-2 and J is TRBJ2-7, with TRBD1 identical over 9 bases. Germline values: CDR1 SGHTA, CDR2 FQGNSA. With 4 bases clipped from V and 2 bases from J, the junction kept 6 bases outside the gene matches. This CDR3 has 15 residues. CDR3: CASSSGRDRAYEQYF. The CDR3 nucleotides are TGTGCCAGCAGCTCTGGACGGGACAGGGCCTACGAGCAGTACTTC.

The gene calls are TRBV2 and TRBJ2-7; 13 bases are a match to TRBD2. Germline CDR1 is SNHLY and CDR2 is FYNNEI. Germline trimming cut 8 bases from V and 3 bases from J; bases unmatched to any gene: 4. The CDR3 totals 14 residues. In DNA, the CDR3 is TGTGCCAGCGGACTAGCGGGGGTCTTCTACGAGCAGTACTTC. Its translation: CASGLAGVFYEQYF. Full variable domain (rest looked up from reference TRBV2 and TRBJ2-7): EPEVTQTPSHQVTQMGQEVILRCVPISNHLYFYWYRQILGQKVEFLVSFYNNEISEKSEIFDDQFSVERPDGSNFTLKIRSTKLEDSAMYFCASGLAGVFYEQYFGPGTRLTVT.

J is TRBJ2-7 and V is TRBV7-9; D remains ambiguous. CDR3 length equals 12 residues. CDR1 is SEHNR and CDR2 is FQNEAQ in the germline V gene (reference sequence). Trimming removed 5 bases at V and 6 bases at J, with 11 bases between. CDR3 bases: TGTGCCAGCAGCCCGGAGAGATCCGAGCAGTACTTC. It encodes CASSPERSEQYF.

This CDR3 is CASSEVQLAGGPISETQYF. CDR3 sequence (DNA): TGTGCCAGCAGTGAAGTGCAACTAGCGGGAGGGCCTATAAGCGAGACCCAGTACTTC. The chain employs TRBV6-1 and TRBJ2-5, with TRBD2 identical over 13 bases. The CDR3 has 19 amino acids. V lost 1 base to trimming and J lost 5 bases; unmatched junction nucleotides: 13. The germline V gene encodes CDR1 MNHNS and CDR2 SASEGT.

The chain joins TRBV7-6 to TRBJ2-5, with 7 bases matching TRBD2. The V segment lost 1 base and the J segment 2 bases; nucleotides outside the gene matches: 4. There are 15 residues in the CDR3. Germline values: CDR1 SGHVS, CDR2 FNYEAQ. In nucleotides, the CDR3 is TGTGCCAGCAGCTTAGTGTCTAGCGGACAAGAGACCCAGTACTTC. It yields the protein CASSLVSSGQETQYF.

In nucleotides, the CDR3 is TGTGCCAGCAGCGCGACTAGCGGGGGGTTCACAGATACGCAGTATTTT. It is translated as CASSATSGGFTDTQYF. The chain links TRBV9 to TRBJ2-3; 13 bases agree with TRBD2. V lost 3 bases, J lost 2 bases, and 3 bases stayed unmatched. The length of the CDR3 is 16 residues. Germline CDR1 is SGDLS and CDR2 is YYNGEE.

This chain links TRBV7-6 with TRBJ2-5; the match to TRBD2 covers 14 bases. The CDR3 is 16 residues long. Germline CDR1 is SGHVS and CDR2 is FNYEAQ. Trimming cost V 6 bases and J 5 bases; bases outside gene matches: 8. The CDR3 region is CASSSGLAGAGETQYF. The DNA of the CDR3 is TGTGCCAGCAGTTCGGGACTAGCGGGAGCAGGCGAGACCCAGTACTTC. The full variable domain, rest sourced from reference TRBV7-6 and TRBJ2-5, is GAGVSQSPRYKVTKRGQDVALRCDPISGHVSLYWYRQALGQGPEFLTYFNYEAQQDKSGLPNDRFSAERPEGSISTLTIQRTEQRDSAMYRCASSSGLAGAGETQYFGPGTRLLVL.

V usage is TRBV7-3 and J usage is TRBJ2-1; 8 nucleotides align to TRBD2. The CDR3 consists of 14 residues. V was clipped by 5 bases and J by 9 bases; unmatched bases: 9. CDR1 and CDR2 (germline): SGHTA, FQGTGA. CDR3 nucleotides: TGTGCCAGCAGCCCTGGGACTAGTCGAGGTGAGCAGTTCTTC. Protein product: CASSPGTSRGEQFF.

The CDR3 nucleotides are TGTGCCAGCAGCCCTCGGACTAGCGGGCCCCATACGCAGTATTTT. It is translated as CASSPRTSGPHTQYF. The rearrangement links TRBV7-2 to TRBJ2-3, with 11 bases lining up with TRBD2. This CDR3 is 15 amino acids long. Germline lookup yields CDR1 SGHTA and CDR2 FQGNSA. After removal of 5 bases from V and 7 bases from J, the junction contained 8 bases not matched to a gene.

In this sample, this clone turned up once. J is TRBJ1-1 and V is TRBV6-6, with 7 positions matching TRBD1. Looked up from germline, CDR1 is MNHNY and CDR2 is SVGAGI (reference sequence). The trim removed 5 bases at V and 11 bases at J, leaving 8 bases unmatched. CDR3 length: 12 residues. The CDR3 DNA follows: TGTGCCAGCAGTCAAACCGACAGGGATGCTTTCTTT. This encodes CASSQTDRDAFF.

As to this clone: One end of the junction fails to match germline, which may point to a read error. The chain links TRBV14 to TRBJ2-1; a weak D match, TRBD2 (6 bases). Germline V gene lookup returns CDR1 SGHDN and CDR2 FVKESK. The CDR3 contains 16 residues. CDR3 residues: CASSEEGLAAYNEQFF. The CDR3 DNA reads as TGTGCCAGCAGCGAAGAAGGTTTAGCGGCCTACAATGAGCAGTTCTTC. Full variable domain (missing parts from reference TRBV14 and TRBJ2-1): EAGVTQFPSHSVIEKGQTVTLRCDPISGHDNLYWYRRVMGKEIKFLLHFVKESKQDESGMPNNRFLAERTGGTYSTLKVQPAELEDSGVYFCASSEEGLAAYNEQFFGPGTRLTVL.

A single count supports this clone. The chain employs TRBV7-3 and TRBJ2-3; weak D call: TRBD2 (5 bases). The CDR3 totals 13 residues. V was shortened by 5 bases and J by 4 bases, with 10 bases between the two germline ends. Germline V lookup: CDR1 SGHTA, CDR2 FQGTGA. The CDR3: CASSRGRADTQYF. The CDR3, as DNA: TGTGCCAGCAGCCGTGGGCGGGCAGATACGCAGTATTTT.

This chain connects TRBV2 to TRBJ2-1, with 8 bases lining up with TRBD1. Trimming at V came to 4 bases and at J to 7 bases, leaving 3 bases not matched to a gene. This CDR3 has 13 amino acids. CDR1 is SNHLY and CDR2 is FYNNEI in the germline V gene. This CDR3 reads CASSAQGANEQFF. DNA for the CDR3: TGTGCCAGCAGTGCCCAGGGGGCGAATGAGCAGTTCTTC.

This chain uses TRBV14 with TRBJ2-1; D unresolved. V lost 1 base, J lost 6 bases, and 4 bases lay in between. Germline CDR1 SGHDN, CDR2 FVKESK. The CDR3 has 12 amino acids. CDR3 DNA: TGTGCCAGCAGCCAAGGGCTCAATGAGCAGTTCTTC. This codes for CASSQGLNEQFF.

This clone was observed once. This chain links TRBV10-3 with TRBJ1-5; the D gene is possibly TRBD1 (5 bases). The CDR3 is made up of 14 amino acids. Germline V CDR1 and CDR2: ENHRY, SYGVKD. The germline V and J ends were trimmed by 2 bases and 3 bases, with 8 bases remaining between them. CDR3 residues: CAISEGGDNQPQHF. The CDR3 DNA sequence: TGTGCCATCAGTGAGGGAGGGGACAATCAGCCCCAGCATTTT.

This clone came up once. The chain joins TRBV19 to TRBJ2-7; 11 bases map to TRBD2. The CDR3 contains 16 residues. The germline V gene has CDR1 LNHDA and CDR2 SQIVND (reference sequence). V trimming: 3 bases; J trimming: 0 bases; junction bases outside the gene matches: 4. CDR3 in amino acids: CASSMKLAGASYEQYF. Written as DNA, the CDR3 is TGTGCCAGTAGTATGAAACTAGCGGGGGCCTCCTACGAGCAGTACTTC. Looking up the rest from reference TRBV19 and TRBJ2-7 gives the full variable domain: DGGITQSPKYLFRKEGQNVTLSCEQNLNHDAMYWYRQDPGQGLRLIYYSQIVNDFQKGDIAEGYSVSREKKESFPLTVTSAQKNPTAFYLCASSMKLAGASYEQYFGPGTRLTVT.

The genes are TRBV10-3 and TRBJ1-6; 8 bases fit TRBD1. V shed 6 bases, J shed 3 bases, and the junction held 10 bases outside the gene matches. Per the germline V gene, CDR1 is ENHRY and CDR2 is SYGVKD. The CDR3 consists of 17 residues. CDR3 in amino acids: CAIRNSDRGDYNSPLHF. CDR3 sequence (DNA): TGTGCCATCAGGAACAGTGACAGGGGTGACTATAATTCACCCCTCCACTTT.